This T cell receptor (beta chain) was profiled in a study of identical twins. Germline values: CDR1 ENHRY, CDR2 SYGVKD. Trimming at V came to 6 bases and at J to 4 bases, leaving 3 bases not matched to a gene. This CDR3 region has 13 residues. Concerning this clonotype itself: Its cognate antigen is unknown.

Each cDNA held unique molecular identifiers, and template switching gave it a universal primer site. TCRdb reanalysed the 5' RACE reads using MiXCR and keeps one entry per CDR3 protein. The data show fewer than 550,000 distinct CDR3 sequences, with roughly an eighth seen just once and approximately 1% held by the top ten. Study-level results: Fewer insertions were carried by abundant cord blood beta clonotypes, but none was seen in memory repertoires. Partly confounded zero-insertion analyses could result from invariant MAIT and iNKT cells. Within beta out-of-frame sequences, the excess sharing observed between twins was weaker.

This same sample was also taken into another study, of yellow fever vaccine responses in identical twins.

The receptor comes from a woman in her late teens or twenties in good health. The chain couples TRBV10-3 to TRBJ2-5, with TRBD1 matching 9 bases. Sequenced material: CD4+ T cells sorted from blood. The CDR3 protein is CAISGTGPETQYF. CDR3 nucleotide sequence: TGTGCCATCAGCGGGACAGGGCCAGAGACCCAGTACTTC.